This T cell receptor (beta chain) was recovered during a study of cytomegalovirus exposure and HLA in healthy donors. The V gene end was trimmed by 5 bases and the J gene end by 5 bases; junction bases not matched to a gene: 10. The germline V gene has CDR1 MDHEN and CDR2 SYDVKM. CDR3 length equals 16 residues. Use of 60 Vbeta and 13 Jbeta primers characterized the PCR. Here immunoSEQ multiplex PCR was the method, and the copy in TCRdb shows in-frame clones only, minus some. In the table there are 150,000 to 180,000 clones, about 68% of which are singletons. The clonotype originates from a young man in good health and CMV-seronegative. The chain is built from TRBV28 and TRBJ2-3; TRBD1 aligns across 10 bases. The sample comprised PBMCs. CDR3 residues: CASSPLDRGRGDTQYF. CDR3 sequence (DNA): TGTGCCAGCAGTCCCCTGGACAGGGGGAGAGGAGATACGCAGTATTTT. The full variable domain, its missing parts supplied by reference TRBV28 and TRBJ2-3, is DVKVTQSSRYLVKRTGEKVFLECVQDMDHENMFWYRQDPGLGLRLIYFSYDVKMKEKGDIPEGYSVSREKKERFSLILESASTNQTSMYLCASSPLDRGRGDTQYFGPGTRLTVL.